One T cell receptor beta chain is described in this entry. Its specificity is unknown. Profiling relied on immunoSEQ multiplex PCR, and the TCRdb table lists in-frame clones only, not all of them. This table has about 350,000 clones, about 85% appearing once. The sample originates from a study of Ad26.COV2.S vaccination and SARS-CoV-2 variants. As for the study in general: Administration of Ad26.COV2.S was intramuscular, either once or twice 56 days apart.

Treatment of the sample: 15 to 20 received Ad26.COV2.S at low or high dose, single or two shots; several received placebo; per-sample allocation not given. On day 63 after the first injection, vaccine and placebo recipients gave samples. Boston supplied an adult donor aged 18-55 years. The germline CDR1 and CDR2 sequences are MNHEY and SVGAGI. This CDR3 has 14 amino acids. The V and J ends lost 7 bases and 4 bases respectively, with 14 bases between them. Study-wide findings and caveats: Researchers cautioned that TCR breadth and depth analyses may have underestimated total T cell responses. People given the vaccine had a wider spike-specific TCR breadth than placebo recipients did.

The material sequenced was peripheral blood, taken in a trial of Ad26.COV2.S vaccine versus placebo. The receptor comes from a person aged 18-60 years who received the Ad26.COV2.S COVID-19 vaccine or a placebo. This chain uses TRBV6-5 with TRBJ1-5; D is perhaps TRBD1 (6 bases). The CDR3, as DNA: TGTGCCAGCATGGTCAGGGGAGGGAATCAGCCCCAGCATTTT. This sequence encodes CASMVRGGNQPQHF.